This T cell receptor beta chain comes out of a study of blood T cell repertoires in COVID-19. Turning to the study itself: Acute-phase and convalescent COVID-19 samples originated in the United States, Italy and Spain. Sources were T cells, B-cell-depleted T cells, or PBMCs; the material itself was cDNA or gDNA.

Libraries were prepared by immunoSEQ multiplex PCR; TCRdb keeps only in-frame clonotypes and omits some of them. This table has about 90,000 clones, approximately 87% appearing once. Per the germline V gene, CDR1 is LNHDA and CDR2 is SQIVND (reference sequence). V was shortened by 2 bases and J by 0 bases, with 12 bases between the two germline ends. This CDR3 region has 16 residues. The chain links TRBV19 to TRBJ2-3, with D tentatively TRBD1 (6 bases). The receptor comes from a human donor in a cohort sampled during active COVID-19. The sequencing input was peripheral blood. In DNA form, the CDR3 reads TGTGCCAGTAGTATATGGGGGCAACCTAGCACAGATACGCAGTATTTT. This encodes CASSIWGQPSTDTQYF.